Each of the 30 T cell receptor beta chains below was sequenced from the same sample in a study of shared clonotypes between healthy human individuals. Profiled with immunoSEQ multiplex PCR; TCRdb holds only in-frame clones, not every one. The sample contains 2 million to 2.5 million clones, less than 95% of which appear only once. Sequencing was performed on naive CD4+ T cells from PBMCs. Subset indicated: CD45RA+ positively selected. These receptors were collected from a man aged 18-30 years in good health. Some clones in this sample may be carry-over from other donors' samples.

The chain is built from TRBV28 and TRBJ2-7; TRBD2 matches 7 bases. V lost 3 bases to trimming and J lost 6 bases; unmatched junction nucleotides: 8. This CDR3 has 14 amino acids. Germline V gene lookup returns CDR1 MDHEN and CDR2 SYDVKM. The CDR3 protein is CASSLAGARIEQYF. The CDR3 DNA sequence: TGTGCCAGCAGTTTGGCGGGAGCGCGGATCGAGCAGTACTTC.

This chain connects TRBV7-9 to TRBJ2-7, with a possible D match to TRBD2 (7 bases). This CDR3 spans 14 amino acids. Per the germline V gene, CDR1 is SEHNR and CDR2 is FQNEAQ (reference sequence). Between the trimmed V and J ends, which lost 5 bases and 5 bases, there was a span of 16 bases. In nucleotides, the CDR3 is TGTGCCAGCAGCCCTGGGGGGGCTAACCACGAGCAGTACTTC. It encodes CASSPGGANHEQYF.

The chain links TRBV5-1 to TRBJ2-3; 10 positions match TRBD2. The germline V gene has CDR1 SGHRS and CDR2 YFSETQ. CDR3 length: 17 residues. The J segment lost 2 bases and the V segment lost 4 bases, leaving 10 bases of the junction unmatched. The CDR3 reads CASSANLAGVITDTQYF. The CDR3 bases are TGCGCCAGCAGCGCGAACCTAGCGGGAGTGATCACAGATACGCAGTATTTT.

V usage is TRBV29-1 and J usage is TRBJ1-1; the D is unclear. CDR1 is SQVTM, CDR2 ANQGSEA, per germline. The CDR3 has 14 amino acids. V gave up 1 base and J gave up 0 bases, with 9 bases separating them. The CDR3 DNA is TGCAGCGTTGAAGGACCGGGGATGAACACTGAAGCTTTCTTT. Translating it yields CSVEGPGMNTEAFF.

This chain connects TRBV7-2 to TRBJ1-3; D unclear. CDR3 length equals 15 residues. Germline V gene lookup returns CDR1 SGHTA and CDR2 FQGNSA. Trimming removed 5 bases from V and 0 bases from J, with 11 bases in between. CDR3 DNA: TGTGCCAGCAGCGCAGTGGTTGGCTCTGGAAACACCATATATTTT. Amino acids: CASSAVVGSGNTIYF.

The V call is TRBV5-6, the J call TRBJ1-1; D unclear. Germline V gene data show CDR1 as SGHDT and CDR2 as YYEEEE. V was trimmed by 4 bases and J by 7 bases, leaving 14 bases between them. CDR3 length equals 13 residues. This CDR3 is CASSPALGGEAFF. DNA of the CDR3: TGTGCCAGCAGCCCTGCGCTCGGAGGTGAAGCTTTCTTT.

V and J are TRBV12-5 and TRBJ2-1; no clear D. V dropped 4 bases and J dropped 8 bases, with 9 bases sitting between them. This CDR3 is 12 amino acids long. Germline V gene sequence: CDR1 LGHNT, CDR2 FRNRAP. The CDR3 loop reads CASGSHFDEQFF. The CDR3 DNA reads TGTGCTAGTGGTTCCCATTTCGATGAGCAGTTCTTC.

The J gene is TRBJ2-2, the V gene TRBV20-1; no clear D. V gave up 2 bases and J gave up 7 bases, with 5 bases separating them. Germline CDR1 DFQATT, CDR2 SNEGSKA (reference sequence). The CDR3 is 11 amino acids. Here the CDR3 reads CSARISGELFF. CDR3 sequence (DNA): TGCAGTGCTAGAATCAGCGGGGAGCTGTTTTTT.

The chain recombines TRBV15 with TRBJ2-7; perhaps D is TRBD1 or TRBD2 (5 bases each). V lost 1 base and J lost 5, with 12 bases in between. The CDR3 is 14 amino acids. CDR1 is LNHNV and CDR2 is YYDKDF in the germline V gene (reference sequence). The CDR3 loop reads CATSRGGLSDEQYF. Here the CDR3 DNA reads TGTGCCACCAGCAGAGGGGGGTTGAGCGACGAGCAGTACTTC. The whole variable domain, remainder taken from reference TRBV15 and TRBJ2-7, is DAMVIQNPRYQVTQFGKPVTLSCSQTLNHNVMYWYQQKSSQAPKLLFHYYDKDFNNEADTPDNFQSRRPNTSFCFLDIRSPGLGDTAMYLCATSRGGLSDEQYFGPGTRLTVT.

The CDR3 here is CASSQDSRTSTDTQYF. The CDR3 nucleotides are TGCGCCAGCAGCCAAGATAGCCGTACTAGCACAGATACGCAGTATTTT. The V and J genes are TRBV4-1 and TRBJ2-3, with D hard to call. CDR3 size: 16 residues. Trimming cost V 0 bases and J 0 bases, with 10 bases left between them. Germline CDR1 is MGHRA and CDR2 is YSYEKL.

The chain has TRBV11-3 and TRBJ2-2, with D perhaps matching TRBD2 (6 bases). Per germline, CDR1 SGHNT and CDR2 YENEEA. With 4 bases removed from V and 2 bases from J, the gap between germline ends came to 8 bases. The CDR3 is made up of 14 amino acids. The CDR3: CASSSGVNTGELFF. The CDR3 DNA follows: TGTGCCAGCAGCTCGGGGGTAAACACCGGGGAGCTGTTTTTT. The complete variable domain, with remaining parts taken from reference TRBV11-3 and TRBJ2-2, reads EAGVVQSPRYKIIEKKQPVAFWCNPISGHNTLYWYLQNLGQGPELLIRYENEEAVDDSQLPKDRFSAERLKGVDSTLKIQPAELGDSAVYLCASSSGVNTGELFFGEGSRLTVL.

The chain uses TRBV5-4 and TRBJ2-3; no clear D gene. Germline loops: CDR1 SGHNT, CDR2 YYREEE (reference sequence). The CDR3 extends over 15 amino acids. The V end lost 0 bases, the J end lost 0 bases, and 8 bases lay between the germline ends. CDR3 in amino acids: CASSLDSQSTDTQYF. The CDR3 nucleotides are TGTGCCAGCAGCTTGGACAGCCAAAGCACAGATACGCAGTATTTT.

J is TRBJ2-1 and V is TRBV28, with D uncertain. Germline assignment: CDR1 MDHEN and CDR2 SYDVKM. V lost 6 bases, J lost 6 bases, and 9 bases lay in between. This CDR3 is built from 12 residues. Here the CDR3 DNA reads TGTGCCAGCAGATCGACCGTCAATGAGCAGTTCTTC. It specifies CASRSTVNEQFF.

The CDR3 DNA follows: TGTGCCAGCAGCTTTTCGGACTATTCATACAATGAGCAGTTCTTC. This translates into CASSFSDYSYNEQFF. The rearrangement uses TRBV7-8 and TRBJ2-1; TRBD2 might be the D (6 bases). The germline gives CDR1 SGHVS, CDR2 FQNEAQ. This CDR3 has 15 residues. V lost 3 bases and J 4 bases, leaving 13 bases between the germline ends.

This clone was found once. V and J are TRBV19 and TRBJ1-5, with 11 bases aligning to TRBD1. The trim removed 4 bases at V and 6 bases at J, leaving 11 bases unmatched. The CDR3 loop spans 17 amino acids. The germline CDR1 and CDR2 sequences are LNHDA and SQIVND (reference sequence). CDR3 sequence: CASSTPRGTGGIQPQHF. DNA for the CDR3: TGTGCCAGTAGTACCCCCCGGGGGACAGGGGGTATTCAGCCCCAGCATTTT.

About this clone: Other DNA sequences within the sample encode an identical CDR3. This rearrangement joins TRBV14 to TRBJ2-2; no reliable D call. Trimming shortened V by 6 bases and J by 2 bases, and 4 bases separated the two germline ends. Germline V lookup: CDR1 SGHDN, CDR2 FVKESK. This CDR3 is built from 12 residues. The CDR3 region has the DNA TGTGCCAGCAGATTCAACACCGGGGAGCTGTTTTTT. This gives the protein CASRFNTGELFF. The full variable domain, its missing parts supplied by reference TRBV14 and TRBJ2-2, is EAGVTQFPSHSVIEKGQTVTLRCDPISGHDNLYWYRRVMGKEIKFLLHFVKESKQDESGMPNNRFLAERTGGTYSTLKVQPAELEDSGVYFCASRFNTGELFFGEGSRLTVL.

This rearrangement joins TRBV27 to TRBJ2-7, with 7 bases matching TRBD2. Per the germline V gene, CDR1 is MNHEY and CDR2 is SMNVEV (reference sequence). The CDR3 extends over 14 amino acids. Trimming took 3 bases from V and 3 from J; bases not matched to a gene: 5. CDR3 sequence reads: CASSFRREFYEQYF. CDR3 nucleotide sequence: TGTGCCAGCAGTTTTCGGCGGGAGTTCTACGAGCAGTACTTC.

In its sample, this clone was seen once. Other nucleotide sequences in the sample specify the same CDR3. J is TRBJ2-3 and V is TRBV2; perhaps TRBD2 as D (7 bases). V was clipped by 5 bases and J by 0 bases, with 9 bases between them. This CDR3 comprises 14 residues. Germline V gene lookup returns CDR1 SNHLY and CDR2 FYNNEI. The CDR3 loop reads CASSSGTSTDTQYF. In DNA, the CDR3 is TGTGCCAGCAGTAGCGGGACAAGCACAGATACGCAGTATTTT.

Only a few counts were recorded for this clone. The V gene is TRBV28, the J gene TRBJ2-7, with 8 bases lining up with TRBD2. CDR1 is MDHEN and CDR2 is SYDVKM in the germline V gene. Trimming took 5 bases from V and 0 from J; bases not matched to a gene: 6. The CDR3 sequence is 15 residues long. DNA for the CDR3: TGTGCCAGCAGTCGTCCCGGGACTAGCTCCTACGAGCAGTACTTC. Protein: CASSRPGTSSYEQYF.

This clone has a single count. V usage is TRBV5-6 and J usage is TRBJ1-2; the match to TRBD1 covers 8 bases. The V and J ends lost 4 bases and 4 bases, in that order; junction bases with no gene match: 9. Germline CDR1 reads SGHDT; CDR2 reads YYEEEE. The CDR3 covers 15 residues. The CDR3 loop is CASSHGTGNLYGYTF. CDR3 coding DNA: TGTGCCAGCAGCCACGGGACAGGCAACCTCTATGGCTACACCTTC.

This clone was counted a few times. Other DNA sequences in the sample encode the same CDR3. The chain is built from TRBV5-1 and TRBJ2-3; 7 bases align to TRBD2. CDR1 and CDR2 (germline): SGHRS, YFSETQ. V lost 1 base and J lost 0; bases outside the gene matches: 2. This CDR3 region has 15 residues. CDR3: CASSLPSGSTDTQYF. The CDR3, as DNA: TGCGCCAGCAGCTTGCCTAGCGGTAGCACAGATACGCAGTATTTT.

The chain links TRBV7-9 to TRBJ2-1; TRBD2 agrees at 7 bases. The CDR3 has 15 amino acids. CDR1 is SEHNR and CDR2 is FQNEAQ in the germline V gene (reference sequence). With V trimmed by 2 bases and J by 3 bases, 4 bases remained unmatched. The CDR3 reads CASSLLREGYNEQFF. For the CDR3, the DNA is TGTGCCAGCAGCTTACTGAGGGAGGGCTACAATGAGCAGTTCTTC.

The V call is TRBV6-5, the J call TRBJ2-5; no clear D. V was trimmed by 0 bases and J by 5 bases, leaving 7 bases between them. CDR1 and CDR2 (germline): MNHEY, SVGAGI. The CDR3 length is 13 residues. The CDR3 sequence: CASSYSSGETQYF. CDR3 in DNA: TGTGCCAGCAGTTACTCATCCGGGGAGACCCAGTACTTC.

Here the CDR3 DNA reads TGTGCCAGCAGCTCAGACCGTAGCACAGATACGCAGTATTTT. Its protein is CASSSDRSTDTQYF. The rearrangement joins TRBV7-8 to TRBJ2-3; D remains ambiguous. Trimming took off 4 bases at V and 0 bases at J, with 8 bases between the two ends. This CDR3 is 14 amino acids long. Germline V CDR1 and CDR2: SGHVS, FQNEAQ.

The chain uses TRBV5-4 and TRBJ2-1; 10 nucleotides match TRBD2. The germline gives CDR1 SGHNT, CDR2 YYREEE (reference sequence). The CDR3 covers 16 residues. V lost 2 bases and J lost 8; bases outside the gene matches: 10. This chain's CDR3 is CASSFAAGGPWDEQFF. DNA of the CDR3: TGTGCCAGCAGCTTTGCAGCGGGAGGGCCTTGGGATGAGCAGTTCTTC.

This clone occurred a few times. J is TRBJ1-5 and V is TRBV30; D is undetermined. The germline CDR1 and CDR2 sequences are GTSNPN and SVGIG (reference sequence). The CDR3 extends over 14 amino acids. The V end was cut by 0 bases, the J end by 1 base, with 7 bases between. CDR3 sequence: CAWSVPWSNQPQHF. CDR3 DNA: TGTGCCTGGAGTGTTCCGTGGAGCAATCAGCCCCAGCATTTT.

The rearrangement uses TRBV6-1 and TRBJ2-7; 9 bases align to TRBD1. With V trimmed by 5 bases and J by 4 bases, 6 bases remained unmatched. The CDR3 spans 14 residues. Germline CDR1 MNHNS, CDR2 SASEGT. The CDR3 DNA reads TGTGCCAGCAGTCTCCGGGACAGGGTGTACGAGCAGTACTTC. It specifies CASSLRDRVYEQYF.

The V gene is TRBV11-3, the J gene TRBJ2-1, with TRBD1 matching over 8 bases. The junction had 7 bases not matched to a gene; V was cut back by 4 bases and J by 5 bases. Germline V gives CDR1 SGHNT, CDR2 YENEEA. The length of the CDR3 is 15 residues. The CDR3 bases are TGTGCCAGCAGCTCTGACAGGGGCCCGGACAATGAGCAGTTCTTC. It translates to CASSSDRGPDNEQFF. The full variable domain, with the rest looked up from reference TRBV11-3 and TRBJ2-1, is EAGVVQSPRYKIIEKKQPVAFWCNPISGHNTLYWYLQNLGQGPELLIRYENEEAVDDSQLPKDRFSAERLKGVDSTLKIQPAELGDSAVYLCASSSDRGPDNEQFFGPGTRLTVL.

This chain uses TRBV6-5 with TRBJ1-2, with unresolved D. The ends were cut back, 7 bases at V and 6 bases at J, with 18 bases in the middle. This CDR3 region has 14 residues. Per germline, CDR1 MNHEY and CDR2 SVGAGI. CDR3 bases: TGTGCCAGCACCACCGTATCGCTGGCAAATGGCTACACCTTC. This encodes CASTTVSLANGYTF.

This chain links TRBV4-2 with TRBJ2-3, with D uncertain. The CDR3 loop spans 12 amino acids. Trimming removed 5 bases at V and 5 bases at J, with 8 bases between. Germline assignment: CDR1 LGHNA and CDR2 YNFKEQ. CDR3 DNA sequence: TGTGCCAGCAGCATTACCCTAGATACGCAGTATTTT. It yields the protein CASSITLDTQYF.